Listed below are T cell receptor beta chains from one sample, sequenced in a study of control samples from healthy donors and cancer patients. Sequencing used immunoSEQ multiplex PCR; TCRdb keeps in-frame clones, though not all of them. The sample contains roughly 98,000 clones, about 92% of which appear only once. Sequenced input: blood. The receptors originated from a man younger than 35 in good health. Both conserved end residues are part of each CDR3. The D gene is left open where the match is weak. Size values are once, few and many counts, or a class for expanded clones, and some rows have none.

J	size	D	V	length	CDR3	DNA
TRBJ2-1	NA	TRBD2	TRBV19	14	CASRDSGGALEQFF	TGTGCCAGTAGGGATAGCGGGGGGGCCTTAGAGCAGTTCTTC
TRBJ1-1	NA	TRBD1	TRBV7-9	13	CASHRGRNTEAFF	TGTGCCAGTCACAGGGGCCGGAACACTGAAGCTTTCTTT
TRBJ1-1	NA	TRBD1	TRBV12-3/TRBV12-4	11	CASSWDRIAFF	TGTGCCAGCAGTTGGGACAGGATAGCTTTCTTT
TRBJ1-1	NA	TRBD1	TRBV5-1	15	CASSVAGTGNTEAFF	TGCGCCAGCAGCGTCGCCGGGACAGGGAACACTGAAGCTTTCTTT
TRBJ2-7	NA	NA	TRBV6-2/TRBV6-3	13	CASSYTGPYEQYF	TGTGCCAGCAGTTACACGGGGCCCTACGAGCAGTACTTC
TRBJ1-6	NA	NA	TRBV27	16	CASSLVSSDYNSPLHF	TGTGCCAGCAGTTTAGTCAGTTCAGACTATAATTCACCCCTCCACTTT
TRBJ1-4	NA	NA	TRBV7-8	16	CASSPGMTTTNEKLFF	TGTGCCAGCAGCCCAGGGATGACGACAACTAATGAAAAACTGTTTTTT
TRBJ1-1	NA	TRBD1	TRBV3-1/TRBV3-2	14	CASSAYRGDGEAFF	TGTGCCAGCAGTGCTTACAGGGGGGACGGAGAAGCTTTCTTT
TRBJ2-1	NA	TRBD2	TRBV5-4	16	CASSLGLSGRSDEQFF	TGTGCCAGCAGCTTGGGCCTTAGCGGGAGGTCCGATGAGCAGTTCTTC
TRBJ2-1	NA	NA	TRBV7-2	13	CASSSEDFTEQFF	TGTGCCAGCAGCTCAGAGGACTTCACTGAGCAGTTCTTC
TRBJ1-2	once	NA	TRBV5-4	12	CASSKVDYGYTF	TGTGCCAGCTCGAAAGTTGACTATGGCTACACCTTC
TRBJ2-3	NA	TRBD2	TRBV7-8	20	CASSNSGGLSGDTGRNTQYF	TGTGCCAGCAGCAATAGCGGGGGCCTAAGCGGTGACACTGGCAGGAATACGCAGTATTTT
TRBJ2-2	NA	NA	TRBV10-3	17	CAISEMGPTRSTGELFF	TGTGCCATCAGTGAGATGGGCCCAACCCGGAGTACCGGGGAGCTGTTTTTT
TRBJ2-2	few	NA	TRBV7-8	15	CASSLASANTGELFF	TGTGCCAGCAGCTTAGCGTCAGCGAACACCGGGGAGCTGTTTTTT
TRBJ1-1	NA	NA	TRBV10-3	13	CAIIGSSGTEAFF	TGTGCCATCATTGGGTCTTCGGGCACTGAAGCTTTCTTT
TRBJ1-2	NA	NA	TRBV25-1	14	CASSPIGADYGYTF	TGTGCCAGCAGTCCAATTGGCGCGGACTATGGCTACACCTTC
TRBJ1-1	NA	TRBD1	TRBV6-2/TRBV6-3	15	CASSYRTGMNTEAFF	TGTGCCAGCAGTTACCGGACAGGGATGAACACTGAAGCTTTCTTT
TRBJ2-5	NA	NA	TRBV4-2	14	CASSQDTGSGTQYF	TGTGCCAGCAGCCAAGACACGGGCAGTGGGACCCAGTACTTC
TRBJ2-3	once	NA	TRBV27	12	CASSPPGETQYF	TGTGCCAGCAGTCCCCCGGGGGAGACGCAGTATTTT
TRBJ1-1	NA	NA	TRBV7-3	14	CASSPRPGGTEAFF	TGTGCCAGCAGCCCACGCCCTGGGGGCACTGAAGCTTTCTTT
TRBJ1-6	NA	NA	TRBV7-8	13	CASRMTTYSPLHF	TGTGCCAGCAGGATGACGACCTATTCACCCCTCCACTTT
TRBJ2-1	NA	NA	TRBV14	11	CASSLYNEQFF	TGTGCCAGCAGCCTATACAATGAGCAGTTCTTC
TRBJ2-1	once	NA	TRBV14	16	CASSQDLGTTGDEQFF	TGTGCCAGCAGCCAAGACTTGGGTACCACCGGGGATGAGCAGTTCTTC
TRBJ1-1	NA	NA	TRBV7-9	15	CASSLDHDRNTEAFF	TGTGCCAGCAGCTTAGATCATGACAGAAACACTGAAGCTTTCTTT
TRBJ1-5	NA	TRBD1	TRBV7-2	18	CASSYLAAGTGVNQPQHF	TGTGCCAGCAGCTACCTAGCGGCCGGGACAGGGGTGAATCAGCCCCAGCATTTT
TRBJ2-3	NA	NA	TRBV5-1	18	CASSLFSLQGTSTDTQYF	TGCGCCAGCAGCTTGTTTTCCTTACAGGGGACTAGCACAGATACGCAGTATTTT
TRBJ1-1	once	NA	TRBV2	9	CASSETTFF	TGTGCCAGCAGTGAAACTACTTTCTTT
TRBJ1-1	NA	NA	TRBV18	12	CASSPSFTEAFF	TGTGCCAGCTCACCCTCTTTCACTGAAGCTTTCTTT
TRBJ1-1	NA	NA	TRBV7-9	17	CASRFFFRGQMNTEAFF	TGTGCCAGCAGGTTTTTTTTCCGGGGCCAAATGAACACTGAAGCTTTCTTT
TRBJ1-1	NA	NA	TRBV4-2	11	CASSQGSEAFF	TGTGCCAGCAGCCAAGGGTCTGAAGCTTTCTTT
TRBJ2-1	once	NA	TRBV3-1/TRBV3-2	17	CASSQDYGGSNYNEQFF	TGTGCCAGCAGCCAAGACTACGGGGGCTCAAACTACAATGAGCAGTTCTTC
TRBJ1-5	NA	NA	TRBV4-2	15	CASSQDPGQDQPQHF	TGTGCCAGCAGCCAAGATCCGGGTCAGGATCAGCCCCAGCATTTT
TRBJ1-5	NA	NA	TRBV19	13	CATTNGGGQPQHF	TGTGCCACCACTAATGGGGGGGGACAGCCCCAGCATTTT
TRBJ2-1	NA	NA	TRBV7-2	14	CASSLGQGTSEQFF	TGTGCCAGCAGCTTAGGACAGGGGACTAGTGAGCAGTTCTTC
TRBJ1-3	NA	NA	TRBV18	16	CASSPITASSGNTIYF	TGTGCCAGCTCACCAATTACAGCGAGCTCTGGAAACACCATATATTTT
TRBJ1-2	NA	NA	TRBV7-2	12	CASSLVGDGYTF	TGTGCCAGCAGCTTAGTAGGGGATGGCTACACCTTC
TRBJ1-6	NA	NA	TRBV7-9	15	CASSLDLTQLSPLHF	TGTGCCAGCAGCTTAGACCTCACCCAGCTCTCACCCCTCCACTTT
TRBJ2-7	once	TRBD2	TRBV28	14	CASSLVGLAYEQYF	TGTGCCAGCAGTCTCGTGGGACTAGCTTACGAGCAGTACTTC
TRBJ1-1	NA	TRBD1	TRBV13	16	CASSLGHGQGGTEAFF	TGTGCCAGCAGCTTAGGCCATGGACAGGGAGGAACTGAAGCTTTCTTT
TRBJ1-5	NA	NA	TRBV2	14	CASMGGQVSQPQHF	TGTGCCAGCATGGGGGGGCAGGTTAGTCAGCCCCAGCATTTT
TRBJ2-3	NA	TRBD2	TRBV5-1	16	CASRGPSGTSTDTQYF	TGCGCCAGCAGGGGTCCTAGCGGAACTAGCACAGATACGCAGTATTTT
TRBJ1-3	NA	NA	TRBV25-1	16	CASSEPARLRGNTIYF	TGTGCCAGCAGTGAACCAGCCCGGTTGAGGGGAAACACCATATATTTT
TRBJ1-2	NA	TRBD1	TRBV4-3	15	CASSRTGAVFYGYTF	TGCGCCAGCAGCCGGACAGGGGCCGTTTTCTATGGCTACACCTTC
TRBJ1-1	NA	NA	TRBV18	12	CASSVSNTEAFF	TGTGCCAGCTCAGTTTCTAACACTGAAGCTTTCTTT
TRBJ2-7	NA	TRBD2	TRBV5-6	15	CASSLFSSGGYEQYF	TGTGCCAGCAGCTTGTTTTCTAGCGGGGGCTACGAGCAGTACTTC
TRBJ1-4	NA	NA	TRBV5-8	14	CASSLDLGSEKLFF	TGTGCCAGCAGCTTGGACCTAGGAAGCGAAAAACTGTTTTTT
TRBJ1-2	NA	TRBD1	TRBV5-4	14	CASSPPQGVGGYTF	TGTGCCAGCAGCCCGCCCCAGGGGGTTGGTGGCTACACCTTC
TRBJ2-2	few	NA	TRBV7-6	17	CASSLVTRDGRSGELFF	TGTGCCAGCAGCTTAGTGACTCGGGATGGGAGGTCCGGGGAGCTGTTTTTT
TRBJ1-6	NA	NA	TRBV10-3	16	CAISESRGGWNSPLHF	TGTGCCATCAGTGAGTCGAGGGGGGGATGGAATTCACCCCTCCACTTT
TRBJ2-7	NA	NA	TRBV5-6	13	CASSLQGPSEQYF	TGTGCCAGCAGCTTGCAGGGTCCGAGTGAGCAGTACTTC
TRBJ1-2	NA	TRBD1	TRBV6-5	13	CASRLGQYYGYTF	TGTGCCAGCAGATTGGGACAGTACTATGGCTACACCTTC
TRBJ1-5	NA	NA	TRBV18	15	CASSPSGDLDQPQHF	TGTGCCAGCTCACCTTCCGGCGACCTAGATCAGCCCCAGCATTTT
TRBJ1-1	NA	TRBD1	TRBV10-3	13	CATTQGLNTEAFF	TGTGCCACAACACAGGGGCTGAACACTGAAGCTTTCTTT
TRBJ2-7	NA	TRBD1	TRBV6-5	16	CASSYSLRTGQLEQYF	TGTGCCAGCAGTTACTCCCTGCGGACAGGTCAACTCGAGCAGTACTTC
TRBJ2-5	NA	TRBD2	TRBV25-1	17	CASSERLGRGIQETQYF	TGTGCCAGCAGTGAAAGGTTGGGGAGGGGCATCCAGGAGACCCAGTACTTC